Presented here are 19 T cell receptor beta chains from one specimen sequenced in a study of technical replicates of blood from a handful of donors. The method was immunoSEQ multiplex PCR; TCRdb's version includes in-frame clones alone and lacks a portion of them. The repertoire consists of approximately 79,000 clones, with 96% occurring once and the leading ten covering about 0.34%. Source material: T cells isolated from PBMCs. These receptors were collected from a human donor in good health.

This sequence joins TRBV28 and TRBJ2-3; TRBD1 aligns across 7 bases. V was clipped by 5 bases and J by 5 bases; unmatched bases: 4. The CDR3 totals 13 residues. Germline loops: CDR1 MDHEN, CDR2 SYDVKM. CDR3 DNA sequence: TGTGCCAGCAGTACAGGGGTTGGAGATACGCAGTATTTT. Residues: CASSTGVGDTQYF.

The V gene is TRBV7-9, the J gene TRBJ2-5, with 7 bases aligning to TRBD1. This CDR3 is 17 amino acids long. Germline CDR1 is SEHNR and CDR2 is FQNEAQ (reference sequence). V was clipped by 4 bases and J by 5 bases; unmatched bases: 16. The CDR3 protein is CASSSPPDRLIWETQYF. For the CDR3, the DNA is TGTGCCAGCAGCTCACCTCCGGACAGGTTAATTTGGGAGACCCAGTACTTC.

The chain carries TRBV10-1 and TRBJ2-1; D gene uncertain. Per germline, CDR1 WNHNN and CDR2 SYGVQD (reference sequence). Trimming cost V 5 bases and J 2 bases, with 13 bases left between them. The CDR3 loop spans 15 amino acids. The CDR3 protein is CASSPTTGTYNEQFF. In DNA form, the CDR3 reads TGCGCCAGCAGTCCTACCACGGGTACCTACAATGAGCAGTTCTTC.

The rearrangement links TRBV4-2 to TRBJ1-4; 7 nucleotides align to TRBD1. The CDR3 has 16 amino acids. The junction had 7 bases not matched to a gene; V was cut back by 0 bases and J by 6 bases. Germline CDR1 is LGHNA and CDR2 is YNFKEQ. The CDR3 sequence: CASSQETGTAYEKLFF. DNA for the CDR3: TGTGCCAGCAGCCAAGAAACCGGGACAGCTTATGAAAAACTGTTTTTT.

This chain links TRBV28 with TRBJ2-5, with TRBD2 matching over 12 bases. Germline V gene sequence: CDR1 MDHEN, CDR2 SYDVKM. The CDR3 extends over 17 amino acids. J lost 3 bases, V lost 3 bases, and 8 bases had no gene match. CDR3 sequence (DNA): TGTGCCAGCAGTTTTTTAACCGGACTAGCGGGAAAAGAGACCCAGTACTTC. Its protein product is CASSFLTGLAGKETQYF.

Here the CDR3 DNA reads TGTGCCAGCAGCCTCCTGAGAATGGACACCATATATTTT. It translates to CASSLLRMDTIYF. This sequence joins TRBV7-9 and TRBJ1-3; D is undetermined. The V and J ends lost 5 bases and 8 bases respectively, with 13 bases between them. This CDR3 region has 13 residues. Germline V CDR1 and CDR2: SEHNR, FQNEAQ (reference sequence).

CDR3 amino acids: CASSLTSGSTDTQYF. The CDR3 DNA reads as TGTGCCAGCAGCTTGACTAGCGGGAGCACAGATACGCAGTATTTT. The chain carries TRBV5-6 and TRBJ2-3, with 9 positions matching TRBD2. Germline V gene data show CDR1 as SGHDT and CDR2 as YYEEEE. Unmatched junction bases numbered 0, after V lost 1 base and J lost 0 bases. The CDR3 is made up of 15 amino acids.

The V and J genes are TRBV19 and TRBJ2-7; possible D gene TRBD2, 6 bases. Germline V lookup: CDR1 LNHDA, CDR2 SQIVND (reference sequence). V was clipped by 2 bases and J by 4 bases, with 15 bases between them. This CDR3 is 15 amino acids long. The CDR3 bases are TGTGCCAGTAGTATAATGCTCGGGAGAGCGTACGAGCAGTACTTC. As protein: CASSIMLGRAYEQYF.

The sample holds one count of this clone. The chain is built from TRBV9 and TRBJ2-7, with D tentatively TRBD2 (6 bases). CDR1 is SGDLS, CDR2 YYNGEE, per germline. The CDR3 is 14 amino acids. V was pared by 0 bases and J by 5 bases, with 12 bases between. DNA for the CDR3: TGTGCCAGCAGCGTAGATCCGGGAGTTGACGAGCAGTACTTC. This encodes CASSVDPGVDEQYF.

This chain joins TRBV21-1 and TRBJ2-2; the table assigns TRBD1, which was not confirmed against the DNA. TRBV21-1 counts as a pseudogene. This CDR3 is 12 amino acids long. This CDR3 is CASSNQTGELFF. CDR3 sequence (DNA): TGTGCCAGCAGCAACCAAACCGGGGAGCTGTTTTTT.

To note about this clone: Other DNA sequences from this sample encode an identical CDR3 as well. The genes are TRBV28 and TRBJ1-4; 7 bases fit TRBD1. CDR3 length equals 13 residues. Per the germline V gene, CDR1 is MDHEN and CDR2 is SYDVKM. V lost 11 bases and J lost 5; bases outside the gene matches: 8. This CDR3 reads CASSGGLNEKLFF. In DNA, the CDR3 is TGTGCCTCTTCAGGGGGATTGAATGAAAAACTGTTTTTT. The whole variable domain, remainder taken from reference TRBV28 and TRBJ1-4, is DVKVTQSSRYLVKRTGEKVFLECVQDMDHENMFWYRQDPGLGLRLIYFSYDVKMKEKGDIPEGYSVSREKKERFSLILESASTNQTSMYLCASSGGLNEKLFFGSGTQLSVL.

The chain uses TRBV6-1 and TRBJ1-1; TRBD1 aligns across 7 bases. CDR3 length equals 14 residues. From germline, CDR1 is MNHNS and CDR2 SASEGT. V gave up 4 bases and J gave up 3 bases; unmatched junction bases: 5. CDR3 sequence reads: CASSGGTDYTEAFF. CDR3 coding DNA: TGTGCCAGCAGTGGGGGGACAGACTACACTGAAGCTTTCTTT.

J is TRBJ2-1 and V is TRBV6-1; D might be TRBD2 (6 bases). Germline V gene data show CDR1 as MNHNS and CDR2 as SASEGT. V lost 0 bases, J lost 4 bases, and 10 bases lay in between. The length of the CDR3 is 15 residues. The CDR3 nucleotides are TGTGCCAGCAGTGAAGCCGGCGGGATGTACAATGAGCAGTTCTTC. This encodes CASSEAGGMYNEQFF.

V usage is TRBV4-1 and J usage is TRBJ2-1; 7 bases fit TRBD2. CDR1 MGHRA and CDR2 YSYEKL come from the germline V gene. This CDR3 comprises 13 residues. V shed 6 bases and J 4 bases; nucleotides not matched to a gene: 3. The CDR3: CASSPGGYNEQFF. In DNA, the CDR3 is TGCGCCAGCAGTCCGGGGGGATACAATGAGCAGTTCTTC.

The chain is built from TRBV10-1 and TRBJ2-3; possible D gene TRBD1, 7 bases. CDR3 length equals 15 residues. The germline gives CDR1 WNHNN, CDR2 SYGVQD (reference sequence). V was shortened by 8 bases and J by 6 bases, with 21 bases between the two germline ends. The CDR3 region has the DNA TGCGCCAGCGGATCAGGAGGGGGCAACTGGGATACGCAGTATTTT. Amino acids: CASGSGGGNWDTQYF.

V is TRBV19 and J is TRBJ2-3, with D hard to call. CDR3 length equals 14 residues. CDR1 is LNHDA, CDR2 SQIVND, per germline (reference sequence). V was cut by 3 bases and J by 2 bases, with 9 bases left in between. Here the CDR3 reads CASSIPRLTDTQYF. CDR3 sequence (DNA): TGTGCCAGTAGTATTCCGCGGCTCACAGATACGCAGTATTTT.

This chain connects TRBV5-1 to TRBJ1-1; no reliable D call. V lost 2 bases and J lost 5, with 10 bases in between. The CDR3 covers 13 residues. Germline CDR1 is SGHRS and CDR2 is YFSETQ. As DNA, the CDR3 is TGCGCCAGCAGCTTAATAGATGGTACTGAAGCTTTCTTT. Translation gives CASSLIDGTEAFF.

The chain links TRBV11-3 to TRBJ2-5; D gene ambiguous. The germline gives CDR1 SGHNT, CDR2 YENEEA. The CDR3 totals 12 residues. V was cut by 1 base and J by 9 bases, with 9 bases left in between. This CDR3 reads CASSLGWQAQYF. The CDR3 nucleotides are TGTGCCAGCAGCTTAGGGTGGCAGGCCCAGTACTTC.

V gene TRBV29-1 combines with J gene TRBJ1-1; D possibly corresponds to TRBD1 (6 bases). The CDR3 extends over 11 amino acids. Germline CDR1 and CDR2: SQVTM and ANQGSEA. The V end was cut by 5 bases, the J end by 4 bases, with 8 bases between. CDR3 bases: TGCAGCGTTCCGACAGGCACTGAAGCTTTCTTT. This sequence encodes CSVPTGTEAFF.